The sequence of this T cell receptor (beta chain) was determined in a study of T cell repertoires in cytomegalovirus infection. Whole-study context: Public TCR beta signatures were indicative of both CMV infection and a matching HLA type.

Broader study findings: Cumulative public TCR beta family frequency identified CMV carriers with the relevant HLA. In two of eight donors, the top clonotype was HLA-C-restricted CMV-specific.

On this clonotype: The target antigen is unknown.

TCRdb re-derived calls from the reads in MiXCR, one entry per CDR3 protein. There are 450,000 to 650,000 distinct CDR3 sequences in the sample; more than 25% occur only once, and roughly an eighth lies in the top ten. The TCR originated in a human donor in good health (CMV status not recorded). Some clones in this sample may be carry-over from other donors' samples. The sample comprised PBMCs.

The CDR3 here is CASSLPRLAGGPVGGELFF. The CDR3 nucleotides are TGTGCCAGCAGCTTACCCCGACTAGCGGGAGGGCCGGTCGGCGGGGAGCTGTTTTTT. The chain combines TRBV11-2 with TRBJ2-2, with 14 bases that match TRBD2. The germline V gene encodes CDR1 SGHAT and CDR2 FQNNGV. The CDR3 consists of 19 residues. J was trimmed by 7 bases and V by 2 bases; bases with no gene match: 12.